This TCR beta chain appears in the sequencing data of a study of cytomegalovirus exposure and HLA in healthy donors. Findings and caveats of the study: When presence/absence was analysed, sequencing depth was taken to be roughly uniform across donors.

The PCR had 60 Vbeta and 13 Jbeta primers. Profiling relied on immunoSEQ multiplex PCR, and the TCRdb table lists in-frame clones only, not all of them. Of roughly 100,000 clones listed, about four fifths are singletons. To note about this clone: Its target is not known.

Per germline, CDR1 SGHTA and CDR2 FQGNSA. The CDR3 is 14 residues long. V shed 0 bases, J shed 4 bases, and the junction held 2 bases outside the gene matches. This TCR was recovered from a woman aged 40 to 50 in good health and CMV-seronegative. V usage is TRBV7-2 and J usage is TRBJ2-5; 7 bases are shared with TRBD2. Sequenced sample: PBMCs. CDR3 nucleotides: TGTGCCAGCAGCTTAGCGGGGAGGGGAGAGACCCAGTACTTC. As protein: CASSLAGRGETQYF.